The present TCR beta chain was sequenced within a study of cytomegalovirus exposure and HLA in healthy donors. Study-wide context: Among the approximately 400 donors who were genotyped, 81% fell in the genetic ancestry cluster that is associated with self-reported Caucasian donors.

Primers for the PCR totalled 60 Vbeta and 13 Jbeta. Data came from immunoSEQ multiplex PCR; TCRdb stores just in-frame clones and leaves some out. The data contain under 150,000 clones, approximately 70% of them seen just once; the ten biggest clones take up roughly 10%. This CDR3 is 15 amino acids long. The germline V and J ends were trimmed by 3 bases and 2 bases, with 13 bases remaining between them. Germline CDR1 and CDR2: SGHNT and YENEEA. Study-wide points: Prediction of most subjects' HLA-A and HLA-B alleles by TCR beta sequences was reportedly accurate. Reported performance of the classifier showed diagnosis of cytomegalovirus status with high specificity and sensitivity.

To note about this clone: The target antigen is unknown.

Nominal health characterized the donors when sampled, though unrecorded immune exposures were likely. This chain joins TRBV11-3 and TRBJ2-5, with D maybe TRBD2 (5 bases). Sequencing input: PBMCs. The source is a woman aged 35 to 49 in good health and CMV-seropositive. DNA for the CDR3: TGTGCCAGCAGCTTGGCATACGGGGTGCAAGAGACCCAGTACTTC. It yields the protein CASSLAYGVQETQYF.